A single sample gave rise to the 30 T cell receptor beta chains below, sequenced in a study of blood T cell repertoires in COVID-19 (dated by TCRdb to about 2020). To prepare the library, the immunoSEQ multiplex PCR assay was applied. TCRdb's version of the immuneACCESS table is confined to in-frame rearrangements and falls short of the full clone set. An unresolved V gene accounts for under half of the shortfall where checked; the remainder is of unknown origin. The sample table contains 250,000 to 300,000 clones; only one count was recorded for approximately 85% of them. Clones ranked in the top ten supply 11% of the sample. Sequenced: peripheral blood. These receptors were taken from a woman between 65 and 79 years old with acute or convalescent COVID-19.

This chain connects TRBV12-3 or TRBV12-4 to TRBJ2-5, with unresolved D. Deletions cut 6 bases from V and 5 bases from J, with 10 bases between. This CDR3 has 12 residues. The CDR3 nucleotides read TGTGCCAGCAGCGGCCCCGGGGAGACCCAGTACTTC. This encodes CASSGPGETQYF.

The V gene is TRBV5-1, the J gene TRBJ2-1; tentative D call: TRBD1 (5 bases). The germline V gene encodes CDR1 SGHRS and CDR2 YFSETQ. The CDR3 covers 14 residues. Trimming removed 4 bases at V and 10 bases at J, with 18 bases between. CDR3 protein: CASSGARLLGEQFF. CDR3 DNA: TGCGCCAGCAGCGGGGCACGGCTTCTGGGGGAGCAGTTCTTC. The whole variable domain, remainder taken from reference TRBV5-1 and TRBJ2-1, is KAGVTQTPRYLIKTRGQQVTLSCSPISGHRSVSWYQQTPGQGLQFLFEYFSETQRNKGNFPGRFSGRQFSNSRSEMNVSTLELGDSALYLCASSGARLLGEQFFGPGTRLTVL.

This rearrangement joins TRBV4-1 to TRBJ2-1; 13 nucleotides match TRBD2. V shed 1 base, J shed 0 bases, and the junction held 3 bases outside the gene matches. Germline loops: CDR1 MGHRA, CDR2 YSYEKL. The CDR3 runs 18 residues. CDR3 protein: CASSQGGTSGVSYNEQFF. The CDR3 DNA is TGCGCCAGCAGCCAAGGTGGGACTAGCGGGGTCTCCTACAATGAGCAGTTCTTC.

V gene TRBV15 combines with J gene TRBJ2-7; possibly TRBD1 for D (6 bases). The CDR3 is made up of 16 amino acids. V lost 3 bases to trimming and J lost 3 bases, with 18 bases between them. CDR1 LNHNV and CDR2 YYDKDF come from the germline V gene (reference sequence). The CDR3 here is CATSSRGQLWNYEQYF. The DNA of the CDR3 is TGTGCCACCAGCAGTCGTGGACAGCTGTGGAACTACGAGCAGTACTTC.

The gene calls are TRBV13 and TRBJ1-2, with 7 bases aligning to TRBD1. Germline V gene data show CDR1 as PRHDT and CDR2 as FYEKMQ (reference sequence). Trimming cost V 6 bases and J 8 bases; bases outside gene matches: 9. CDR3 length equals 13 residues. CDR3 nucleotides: TGTGCCAGCAGAAGACAGGGACGATTCGGCTACACCTTC. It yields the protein CASRRQGRFGYTF.

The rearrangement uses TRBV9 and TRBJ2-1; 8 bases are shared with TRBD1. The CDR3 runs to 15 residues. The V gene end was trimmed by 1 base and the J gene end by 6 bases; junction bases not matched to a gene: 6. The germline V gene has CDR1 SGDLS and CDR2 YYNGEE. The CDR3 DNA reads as TGTGCCAGCAGCGTATCCGGGGACAGGAGCAATGAGCAGTTCTTC. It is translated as CASSVSGDRSNEQFF. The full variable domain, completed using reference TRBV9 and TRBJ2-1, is DSGVTQTPKHLITATGQRVTLRCSPRSGDLSVYWYQQSLDQGLQFLIQYYNGEERAKGNILERFSAQQFPDLHSELNLSSLELGDSALYFCASSVSGDRSNEQFFGPGTRLTVL.

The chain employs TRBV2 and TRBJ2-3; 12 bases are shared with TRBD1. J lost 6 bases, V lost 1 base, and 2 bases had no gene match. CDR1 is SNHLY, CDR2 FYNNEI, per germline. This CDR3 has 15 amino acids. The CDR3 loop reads CASSEGDRGPDTQYF. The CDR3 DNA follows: TGTGCCAGCAGTGAAGGGGACAGGGGGCCCGATACGCAGTATTTT.

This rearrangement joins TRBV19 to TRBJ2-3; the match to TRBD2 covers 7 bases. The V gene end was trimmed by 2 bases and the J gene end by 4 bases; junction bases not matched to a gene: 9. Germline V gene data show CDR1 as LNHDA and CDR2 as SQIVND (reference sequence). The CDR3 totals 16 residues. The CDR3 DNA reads TGTGCCAGTAGTATATGGCCTGTGGGGGGGGCAGATACGCAGTATTTT. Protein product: CASSIWPVGGADTQYF.

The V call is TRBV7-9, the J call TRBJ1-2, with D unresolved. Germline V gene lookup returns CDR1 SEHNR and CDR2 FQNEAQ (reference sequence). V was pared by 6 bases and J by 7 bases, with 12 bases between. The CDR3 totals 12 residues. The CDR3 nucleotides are TGTGCCAGCAGTCCGGGAGGAGGTGGCTACACCTTC. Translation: CASSPGGGGYTF.

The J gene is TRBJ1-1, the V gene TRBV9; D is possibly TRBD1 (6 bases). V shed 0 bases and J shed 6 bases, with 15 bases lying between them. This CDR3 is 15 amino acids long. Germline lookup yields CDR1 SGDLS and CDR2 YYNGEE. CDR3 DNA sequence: TGTGCCAGCAGCGTAGGAACACAGGGTTACGCTGAAGCTTTCTTT. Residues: CASSVGTQGYAEAFF. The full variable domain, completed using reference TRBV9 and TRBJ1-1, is DSGVTQTPKHLITATGQRVTLRCSPRSGDLSVYWYQQSLDQGLQFLIQYYNGEERAKGNILERFSAQQFPDLHSELNLSSLELGDSALYFCASSVGTQGYAEAFFGQGTRLTVV.

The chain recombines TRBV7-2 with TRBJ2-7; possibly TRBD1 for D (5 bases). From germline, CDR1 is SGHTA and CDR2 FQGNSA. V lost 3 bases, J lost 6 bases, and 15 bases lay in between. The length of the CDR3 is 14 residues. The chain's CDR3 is CASSFPGDSPEQYF. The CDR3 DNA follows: TGTGCCAGCAGCTTCCCCGGAGACAGTCCCGAGCAGTACTTC.

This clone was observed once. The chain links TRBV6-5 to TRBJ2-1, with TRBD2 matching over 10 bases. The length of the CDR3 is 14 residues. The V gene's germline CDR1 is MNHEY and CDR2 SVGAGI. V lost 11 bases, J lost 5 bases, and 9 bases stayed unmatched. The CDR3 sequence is CAGESGGVHNEQFF. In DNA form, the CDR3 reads TGTGCCGGGGAAAGCGGGGGGGTCCACAATGAGCAGTTCTTC.

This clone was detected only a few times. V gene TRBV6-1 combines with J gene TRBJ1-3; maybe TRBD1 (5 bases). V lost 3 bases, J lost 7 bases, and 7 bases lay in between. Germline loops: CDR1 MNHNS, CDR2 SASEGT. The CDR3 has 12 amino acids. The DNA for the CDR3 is TGTGCCAGCAGTGACCGGGGGAACACCATATATTTT. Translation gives CASSDRGNTIYF.

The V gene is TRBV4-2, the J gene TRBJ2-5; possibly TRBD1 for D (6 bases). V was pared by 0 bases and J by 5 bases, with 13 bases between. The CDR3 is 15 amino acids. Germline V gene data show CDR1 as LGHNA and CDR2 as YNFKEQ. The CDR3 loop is CASSQDHREMETQYF. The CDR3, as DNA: TGTGCCAGCAGCCAAGATCACAGGGAAATGGAGACCCAGTACTTC.

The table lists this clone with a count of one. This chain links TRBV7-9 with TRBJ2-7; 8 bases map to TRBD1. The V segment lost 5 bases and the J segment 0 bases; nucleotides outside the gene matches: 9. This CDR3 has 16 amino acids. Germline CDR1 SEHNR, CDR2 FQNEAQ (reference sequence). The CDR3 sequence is CASSKQGARSSYEQYF. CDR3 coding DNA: TGTGCCAGCAGCAAGCAGGGGGCGCGGAGCTCCTACGAGCAGTACTTC.

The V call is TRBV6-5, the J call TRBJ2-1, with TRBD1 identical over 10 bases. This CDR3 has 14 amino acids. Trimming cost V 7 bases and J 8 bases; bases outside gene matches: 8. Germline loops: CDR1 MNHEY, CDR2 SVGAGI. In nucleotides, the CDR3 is TGTGCCAGCACTACCGGACAGGGGGGTTATGAGCAGTTCTTC. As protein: CASTTGQGGYEQFF.

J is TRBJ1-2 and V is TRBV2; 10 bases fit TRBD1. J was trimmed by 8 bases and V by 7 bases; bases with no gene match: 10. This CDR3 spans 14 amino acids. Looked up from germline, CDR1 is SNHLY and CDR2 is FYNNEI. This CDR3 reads CASIRTGGRSGYTF. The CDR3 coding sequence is TGTGCCAGCATAAGGACAGGGGGAAGGAGCGGCTACACCTTC.

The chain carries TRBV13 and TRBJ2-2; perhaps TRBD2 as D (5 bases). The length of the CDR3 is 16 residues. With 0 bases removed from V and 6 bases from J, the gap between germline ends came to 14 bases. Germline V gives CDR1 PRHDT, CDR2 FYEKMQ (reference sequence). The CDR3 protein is CASSLGQAARAGELFF. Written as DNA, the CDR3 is TGTGCCAGCAGCTTAGGGCAAGCGGCCCGGGCCGGGGAGCTGTTTTTT.

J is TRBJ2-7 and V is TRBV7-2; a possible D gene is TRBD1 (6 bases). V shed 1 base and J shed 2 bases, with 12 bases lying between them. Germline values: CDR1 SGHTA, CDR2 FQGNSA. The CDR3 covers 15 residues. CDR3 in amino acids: CASSLDSGGPYEQYF. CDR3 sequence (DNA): TGTGCCAGCAGCTTAGACAGTGGGGGCCCCTACGAGCAGTACTTC.

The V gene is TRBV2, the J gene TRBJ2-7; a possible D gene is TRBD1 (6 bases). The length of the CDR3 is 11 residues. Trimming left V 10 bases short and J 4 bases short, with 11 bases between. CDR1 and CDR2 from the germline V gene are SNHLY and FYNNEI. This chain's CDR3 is CATAQGYEQYF. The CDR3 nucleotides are TGTGCCACAGCGCAGGGGTACGAGCAGTACTTC.

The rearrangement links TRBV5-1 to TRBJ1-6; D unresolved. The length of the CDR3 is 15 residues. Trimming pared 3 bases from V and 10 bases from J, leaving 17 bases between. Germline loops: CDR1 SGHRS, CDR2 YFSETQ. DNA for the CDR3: TGCGCCAGCAGCTACCGGACGGCGGGAGCCTCACCCCTCCACTTT. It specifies CASSYRTAGASPLHF.

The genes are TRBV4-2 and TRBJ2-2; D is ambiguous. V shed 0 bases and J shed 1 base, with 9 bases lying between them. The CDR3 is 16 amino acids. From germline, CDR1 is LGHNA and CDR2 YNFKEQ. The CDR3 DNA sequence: TGTGCCAGCAGCCAAGATTCAAAACTGAACACCGGGGAGCTGTTTTTT. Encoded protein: CASSQDSKLNTGELFF.

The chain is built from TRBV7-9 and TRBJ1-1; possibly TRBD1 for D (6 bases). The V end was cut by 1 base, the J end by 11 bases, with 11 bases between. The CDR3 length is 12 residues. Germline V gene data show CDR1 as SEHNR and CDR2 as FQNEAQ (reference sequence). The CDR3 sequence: CASSLGYRAAFF. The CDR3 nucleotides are TGTGCCAGCAGCTTAGGGTACAGGGCCGCTTTCTTT.

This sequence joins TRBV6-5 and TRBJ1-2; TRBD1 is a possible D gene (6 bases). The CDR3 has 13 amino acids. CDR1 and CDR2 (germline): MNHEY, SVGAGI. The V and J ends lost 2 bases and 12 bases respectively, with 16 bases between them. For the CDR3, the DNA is TGTGCCAGCAGTTACCGGAGCAGGACAGACCACACCTTC. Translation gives CASSYRSRTDHTF.

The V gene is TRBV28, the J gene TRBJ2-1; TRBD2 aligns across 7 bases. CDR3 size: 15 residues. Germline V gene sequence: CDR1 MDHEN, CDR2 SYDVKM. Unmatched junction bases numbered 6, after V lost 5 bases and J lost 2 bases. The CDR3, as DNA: TGTGCCAGCAGTACTAGTGGGGGGGCCTACAATGAGCAGTTCTTC. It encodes CASSTSGGAYNEQFF. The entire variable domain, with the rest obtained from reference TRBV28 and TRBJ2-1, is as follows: DVKVTQSSRYLVKRTGEKVFLECVQDMDHENMFWYRQDPGLGLRLIYFSYDVKMKEKGDIPEGYSVSREKKERFSLILESASTNQTSMYLCASSTSGGAYNEQFFGPGTRLTVL.

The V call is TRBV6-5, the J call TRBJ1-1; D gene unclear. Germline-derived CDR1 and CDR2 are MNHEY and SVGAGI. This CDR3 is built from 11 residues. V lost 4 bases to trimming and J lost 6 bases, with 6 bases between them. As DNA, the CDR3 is TGTGCCAGCAGTTCAGTCTCTGAAGCTTTCTTT. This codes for CASSSVSEAFF.

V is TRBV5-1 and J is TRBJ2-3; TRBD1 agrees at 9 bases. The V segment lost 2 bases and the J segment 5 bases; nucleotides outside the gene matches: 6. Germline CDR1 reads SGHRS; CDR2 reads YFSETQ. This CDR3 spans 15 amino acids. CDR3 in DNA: TGCGCCAGCAGCTTCCTACAGGGGGCCGGAGATACGCAGTATTTT. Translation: CASSFLQGAGDTQYF.

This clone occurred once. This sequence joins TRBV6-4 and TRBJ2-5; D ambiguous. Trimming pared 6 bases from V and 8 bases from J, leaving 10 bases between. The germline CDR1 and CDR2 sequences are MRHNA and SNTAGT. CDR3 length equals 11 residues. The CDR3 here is CASSPRSTQYF. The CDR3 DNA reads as TGTGCCAGCAGCCCCCGGTCAACCCAGTACTTC.

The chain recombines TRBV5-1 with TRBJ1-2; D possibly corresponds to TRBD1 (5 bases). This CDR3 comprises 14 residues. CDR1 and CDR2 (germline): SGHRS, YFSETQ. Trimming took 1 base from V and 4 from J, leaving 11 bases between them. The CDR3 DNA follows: TGCGCCAGCAGCTTGAAGGGGCCAGGCTATGGCTACACCTTC. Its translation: CASSLKGPGYGYTF.

The CDR3: CASSLAATKTQYF. Here the CDR3 DNA reads TGTGCCAGCAGTTTAGCAGCAACGAAGACCCAGTACTTC. This chain links TRBV12-3 or TRBV12-4 with TRBJ2-5; D is uncertain. Trimming stripped 0 bases from V and 6 bases from J, with 8 bases between. The CDR3 consists of 13 residues.